This TCR beta chain was identified in a study of blood T cell repertoires in COVID-19. The wider study: COVID-19 samples, acute and convalescent, were from the United States, Italy and Spain.

Authors' processing steps: Nucleated cell number was recorded as an estimate derived from reference gene primer amplification. Measured with immunoSEQ multiplex PCR; TCRdb has only the in-frame clones, and not every one. D and trimming were read from the DNA, whereas the V and J calls and clone size are those reported in that table. The data show some 490,000 clones, 80% to 90% seen once. Germline CDR1 is MDHEN and CDR2 is SYDVKM. The CDR3 is 15 amino acids. The V and J ends lost 1 base and 14 bases, in that order; junction bases with no gene match: 16. Source material: peripheral blood. The TCR sequence derives from a human donor in a cohort sampled during active COVID-19. V and J are TRBV28 and TRBJ1-2; 7 nucleotides agree with TRBD1. CDR3: CASSLSGTDPRGRTF. In nucleotides, the CDR3 is TGTGCCAGCAGTTTATCCGGGACAGATCCCCGAGGGAGGACCTTC.